This T cell receptor (beta chain) was recorded in a study of identical twins. This clonotype occurred a few times. What it binds is unknown. Study-level points and caveats: Conclusions rested on cross-sectional statistics rather than following the same donors.

Each CDR3 protein gets one entry after TCRdb re-called the 5' RACE reads with MiXCR. Of around 1.7 million distinct CDR3 sequences in the sample, less than 40% are singletons; the top ten hold about 0.27%. This CDR3 has 13 residues. Trimming removed 7 bases at V and 4 bases at J, with 11 bases between. Germline CDR1 reads MGHDK; CDR2 reads SYGVNS. This sequence originates from a newborn girl in good health. Sequenced input: cord blood. The chain recombines TRBV25-1 with TRBJ2-1, with D maybe TRBD2 (6 bases). CDR3: CASTFSGYNEQFF. CDR3 bases: TGTGCCAGCACTTTTAGCGGATACAATGAGCAGTTCTTC.